The present entry profiles one TCR beta chain with its context. The sample originates from a study of shared clonotypes between healthy human individuals. TCRdb's copy holds only in-frame clones and misses some; the assay was immunoSEQ multiplex PCR. The table has roughly 500,000 clones, more than 75% seen once. Trimming stripped 7 bases from V and 8 bases from J, with 20 bases between. CDR3 length equals 13 residues. Germline V gene data show CDR1 as GTSNPN and CDR2 as SVGIG (reference sequence). Sequenced: PBMCs. The chain links TRBV30 to TRBJ1-1; D may be TRBD1 (5 bases). The sequence derives from a woman between 40 and 55 years old in good health. Some clones in this sample may be carry-over from other donors' samples. CDR3 region: CASQRGQGGEAFF. For the CDR3, the DNA is TGTGCCTCCCAACGAGGGCAGGGAGGGGAAGCTTTCTTT. Variable domain in full (rest from reference TRBV30 and TRBJ1-1): SQTIHQWPATLVQPVGSPLSLECTVEGTSNPNLYWYRQAAGRGLQLLFYSVGIGQISSEVPQNLSASRPQDRQFILSSKKLLLSDSGFYLCASQRGQGGEAFFGQGTRLTVV.